The sequence of this T cell receptor beta chain was determined in a study of shared clonotypes between healthy human individuals. Assay: immunoSEQ multiplex PCR; the TCRdb copy retains only in-frame clones and omits some. The sample gives roughly 2.2 million clones, more than 80% of which show up once; 0.39% is in the top ten. The CDR3 extends over 18 amino acids. Germline V gene data show CDR1 as MNHEY and CDR2 as SMNVEV (reference sequence). The V end was cut by 5 bases, the J end by 0 bases, with 22 bases between. The chain links TRBV27 to TRBJ1-1, with D possibly being TRBD1 (6 bases). The sequenced sample consisted of naive CD4+ T cells from PBMCs. Documented subset: CD45RA+ positively selected. The source is a man younger than 30 in good health. Some clones in this sample may be carry-over from other donors' samples. CDR3 nucleotides: TGTGCCAGCAGTCCCCTACAGGGCTGGGGAGTTTTGAACACTGAAGCTTTCTTT. It specifies CASSPLQGWGVLNTEAFF.